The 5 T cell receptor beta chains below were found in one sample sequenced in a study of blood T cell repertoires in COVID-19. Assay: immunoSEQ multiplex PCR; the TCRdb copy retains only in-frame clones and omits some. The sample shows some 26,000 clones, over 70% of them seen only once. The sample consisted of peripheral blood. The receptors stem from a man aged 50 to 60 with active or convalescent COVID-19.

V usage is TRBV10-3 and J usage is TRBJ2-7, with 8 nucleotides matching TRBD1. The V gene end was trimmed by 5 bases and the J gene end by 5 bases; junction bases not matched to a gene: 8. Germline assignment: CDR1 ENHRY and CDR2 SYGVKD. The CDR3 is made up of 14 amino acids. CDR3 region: CAISSGQGSDEQYF. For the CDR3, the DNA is TGTGCCATCAGTTCTGGACAGGGATCGGACGAGCAGTACTTC.

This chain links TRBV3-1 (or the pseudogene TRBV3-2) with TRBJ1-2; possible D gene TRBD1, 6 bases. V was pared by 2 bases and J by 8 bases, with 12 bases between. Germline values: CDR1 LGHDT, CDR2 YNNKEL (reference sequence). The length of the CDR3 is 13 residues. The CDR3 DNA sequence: TGTGCCAGCAGCCAACGGGGGGCGCGGGGCTACACCTTC. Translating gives CASSQRGARGYTF.

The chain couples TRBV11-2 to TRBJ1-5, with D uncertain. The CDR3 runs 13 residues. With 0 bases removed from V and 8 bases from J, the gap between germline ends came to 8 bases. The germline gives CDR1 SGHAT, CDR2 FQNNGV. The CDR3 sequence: CASSLEVTEPQHF. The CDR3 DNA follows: TGTGCCAGCAGCTTAGAGGTCACGGAGCCCCAGCATTTT.

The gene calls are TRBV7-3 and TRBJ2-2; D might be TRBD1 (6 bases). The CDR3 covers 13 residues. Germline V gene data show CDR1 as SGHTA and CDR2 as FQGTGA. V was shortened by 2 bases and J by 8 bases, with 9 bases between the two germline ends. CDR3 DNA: TGTGCCAGCAGCTTATTGGGGGCGGGGGAGCTGTTTTTT. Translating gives CASSLLGAGELFF.

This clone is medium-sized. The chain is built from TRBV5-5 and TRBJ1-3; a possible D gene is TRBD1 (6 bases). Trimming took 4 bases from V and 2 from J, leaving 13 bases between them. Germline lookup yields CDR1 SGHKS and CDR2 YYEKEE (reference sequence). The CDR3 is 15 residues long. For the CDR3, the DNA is TGTGCCAGCAGCCAGGGACACTCTGCTGGAAACACCATATATTTT. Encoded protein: CASSQGHSAGNTIYF.